This TCR beta chain was documented in a study of somatic mutations in cytotoxic T cells in rheumatoid arthritis. Across the whole study: Patient blood (around 30 ml EDTA) was taken immediately after diagnosis and before treatment. Some V beta antibody-stained T-cell populations were flow-sorted at nearly 100% purity, including V beta1+ cells sequenced for TCRB.

The investigators isolated CD4+ and CD8+ cells by positive magnetic bead selection and checked their purity by flow cytometry. TCRdb's copy holds only in-frame clones and misses some; the assay was immunoSEQ multiplex PCR. The sample gives 7,000 to 9,500 clones, about three quarters of which show up once; around 33% is in the top ten. Sequencing was done on a sample of CD8+ T cells sorted from blood. The receptor was isolated from an adult with rheumatoid arthritis.

CDR3: CASRAGGYEQYF. The DNA of the CDR3 is TGTGCCAGCAGAGCTGGGGGTTACGAGCAGTACTTC. The genes are TRBV27 and TRBJ2-7, with D perhaps assigned TRBD1 or TRBD2 (5 bases each). The V end was cut by 6 bases, the J end by 4 bases, with 10 bases between. The length of the CDR3 is 12 residues. Germline V gene lookup returns CDR1 MNHEY and CDR2 SMNVEV (reference sequence).